The 7 T cell receptor beta chains in this list originate from one sample, sequenced in a study of blood T cell repertoires in COVID-19. The assay was immunoSEQ multiplex PCR, and TCRdb's table has in-frame clones only and misses some. This table holds about 490,000 clones, 80% to 90% found once. Sequenced sample: peripheral blood. The receptor source for this set is a human donor in a cohort sampled during active COVID-19.

The CDR3 sequence is CSVEGRGHGYTF. The CDR3 region has the DNA TGCAGCGTTGAGGGCAGGGGCCATGGCTACACCTTC. The V gene is TRBV29-1, the J gene TRBJ1-2; maybe TRBD1 (6 bases). The germline V and J ends were trimmed by 3 bases and 6 bases, with 11 bases remaining between them. The CDR3 extends over 12 amino acids. From germline, CDR1 is SQVTM and CDR2 ANQGSEA.

The V call is TRBV7-2, the J call TRBJ1-2; TRBD1 agrees at 7 bases. The trim removed 3 bases at V and 6 bases at J, leaving 13 bases unmatched. The CDR3 runs to 16 residues. Germline lookup yields CDR1 SGHTA and CDR2 FQGNSA. This chain's CDR3 is CASSLSKPDRFDGYTF. CDR3 DNA sequence: TGTGCCAGCAGCTTGTCCAAGCCGGACAGGTTCGATGGCTACACCTTC.

The rearrangement joins TRBV5-4 to TRBJ2-5; possible D gene TRBD2, 5 bases. Deletions cut 5 bases from V and 4 bases from J, with 18 bases between. Germline loops: CDR1 SGHNT, CDR2 YYREEE (reference sequence). The CDR3 has 15 amino acids. CDR3 loop: CASSFYMGVGETQYF. In DNA form, the CDR3 reads TGTGCCAGCAGTTTTTACATGGGAGTAGGAGAGACCCAGTACTTC.

This rearrangement joins TRBV5-4 to TRBJ2-5; D is uncertain. Trimming shortened V by 2 bases and J by 2 bases, and 13 bases separated the two germline ends. The CDR3 consists of 15 residues. Germline lookup yields CDR1 SGHNT and CDR2 YYREEE (reference sequence). Here the CDR3 reads CASSLTGAAQETQYF. In DNA form, the CDR3 reads TGTGCCAGCAGCTTAACCGGAGCCGCTCAAGAGACCCAGTACTTC.

V is TRBV7-3 and J is TRBJ1-6, with D unclear. V was clipped by 6 bases and J by 2 bases, with 8 bases between them. CDR1 and CDR2 (germline): SGHTA, FQGTGA. The CDR3 is made up of 14 amino acids. CDR3 sequence (DNA): TGTGCCAGCAGTCCCGGGACCTATAATTCACCCCTCCACTTT. Amino acid sequence: CASSPGTYNSPLHF.

This sequence joins TRBV5-6 and TRBJ2-7; the match to TRBD1 covers 9 bases. This CDR3 comprises 16 residues. Trimming removed 1 base from V and 4 bases from J; junction bases left unmatched: 9. Germline V gene sequence: CDR1 SGHDT, CDR2 YYEEEE. CDR3 sequence reads: CASSLRGQGLSYEQYF. The CDR3, as DNA: TGTGCCAGCAGCTTGAGGGGACAGGGTTTATCATACGAGCAGTACTTC.

The rearrangement uses TRBV4-2 and TRBJ2-7, with D possibly being TRBD1 (5 bases). This CDR3 spans 15 amino acids. The V gene lost 0 bases and the J gene lost 2 bases, with 11 bases spanning the gap. CDR1 LGHNA and CDR2 YNFKEQ come from the germline V gene. The DNA for the CDR3 is TGTGCCAGCAGCCAAGAGCGGCAGGGCACCTACGAGCAGTACTTC. Amino acid sequence: CASSQERQGTYEQYF.